The TCR beta chain under discussion was sequenced for a study of lymphopenia after photon versus proton radiotherapy (dated by TCRdb to between 2018 and 2021). About the investigation overall: In patients with gastrointestinal tumors who developed high-grade lymphopenia, the study compared the immunological effects of photon radiation therapy with those of proton radiation therapy. The cohort included roughly 18 patients with gastrointestinal tumors who developed lymphopenia after receiving either photon or proton therapy. The study aimed to characterize how the two radiation modalities differ in their impact on the immune system.

Overall results and qualifications from the work: During treatment, patients who received proton therapy stayed relatively stable, whereas patients who received photon therapy lost naive T cells and TCR diversity and gained effector/memory populations. The authors looked at the survival association only in patients who died, and they framed better survival with proton therapy as a possibility rather than a demonstrated result. After the lymphocyte count nadir, oligoclonal expansion, especially of CD8+ Temra cells, was observed in photon-treated repertoires, and the drop in diversity was driven by this expansion. Across the cohort, among patients who died, a greater drop in TCR diversity after the nadir was inversely correlated with overall survival time.

Regarding this clone: Its antigen target is currently unknown. No base quality information exists; no much larger clone differs at one position.

Looking up the germline V gene (reference sequence) yields CDR1 LNHDA and CDR2 SQIVND. Reading from cysteine to phenylalanine, the CDR3 counts 13 amino acids. Only the CDR3 DNA is retained, 39 bases long and in frame from the first base. V was cut back by 5 bases and J by 9 bases, leaving a gap of 16 bases between them. The library was produced with the immunoSEQ multiplex PCR assay. Alongside multiparametric flow cytometry, deep sequencing of rearranged TCR beta loci was used to profile the T cell repertoires. This is the immuneACCESS table as TCRdb keeps it, with only in-frame sequences that have V and J called. A part of the clones is gone; compared with another copy, unresolved V genes explain less than half, and the rest is unexplained. The sample table records 25,000 to 35,000 clones; 85% to 90% of these occur just once. Of the sample, 45% to 60% falls within the top ten clones.

The receptor's source is a woman aged 60-75 years with cholangiocarcinoma. Some clones in this sample may be carry-over from other donors' samples. The sequencing used peripheral blood, collected from a patient treated with proton-based radiotherapy. Rearrangement joined TRBV19 to TRBJ1-1; the D gene cannot be named for sure. In nucleotides, the sequence is TGTGCCAGTAGTTCGGGTCCTCTCCCTCAAGCTTTCTTT. This encodes CASSSGPLPQAFF. Reference TRBV19 and TRBJ1-1 genes cover what lies past the CDR3, so the full variable domain is DGGITQSPKYLFRKEGQNVTLSCEQNLNHDAMYWYRQDPGQGLRLIYYSQIVNDFQKGDIAEGYSVSREKKESFPLTVTSAQKNPTAFYLCASSSGPLPQAFFGQGTRLTVV.